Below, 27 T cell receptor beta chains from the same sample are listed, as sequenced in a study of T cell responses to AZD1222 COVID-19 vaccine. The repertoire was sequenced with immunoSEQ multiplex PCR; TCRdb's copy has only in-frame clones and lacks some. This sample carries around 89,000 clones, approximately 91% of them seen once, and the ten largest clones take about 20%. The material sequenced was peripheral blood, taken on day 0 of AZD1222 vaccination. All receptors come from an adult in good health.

In nucleotides, the CDR3 is TGTGCCAGTAGCGAATCCAGGGCCACTGGCTACACCTTC. Its translation: CASSESRATGYTF. The gene calls are TRBV19 and TRBJ1-2; D is possibly TRBD1 (5 bases). CDR3 length equals 13 residues. Trimming removed 6 bases at V and 7 bases at J, with 15 bases between. CDR1 is LNHDA and CDR2 is SQIVND in the germline V gene (reference sequence).

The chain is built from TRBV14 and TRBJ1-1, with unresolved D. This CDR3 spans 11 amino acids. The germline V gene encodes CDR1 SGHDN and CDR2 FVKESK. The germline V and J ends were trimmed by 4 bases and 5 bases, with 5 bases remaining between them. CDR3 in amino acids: CASSLVTEAFF. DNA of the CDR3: TGTGCCAGCAGCCTGGTTACTGAAGCTTTCTTT.

The CDR3 region is CATSDLRQRGGETQYF. In DNA, the CDR3 is TGTGCCACCAGTGATTTGCGACAGCGAGGGGGAGAGACCCAGTACTTC. The chain links TRBV24-1 to TRBJ2-5; tentatively, D is TRBD1 (6 bases). V lost 0 bases and J 4 bases, leaving 14 bases between the germline ends. Germline assignment: CDR1 KGHDR and CDR2 SFDVKD. The length of the CDR3 is 16 residues.

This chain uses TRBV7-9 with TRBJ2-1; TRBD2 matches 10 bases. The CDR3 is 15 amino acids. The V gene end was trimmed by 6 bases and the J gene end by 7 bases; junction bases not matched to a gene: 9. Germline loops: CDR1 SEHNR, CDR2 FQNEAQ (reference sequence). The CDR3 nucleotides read TGTGCCAGCAGTCCAGCGGGGGGGAATGAAAATGAGCAGTTCTTC. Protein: CASSPAGGNENEQFF.

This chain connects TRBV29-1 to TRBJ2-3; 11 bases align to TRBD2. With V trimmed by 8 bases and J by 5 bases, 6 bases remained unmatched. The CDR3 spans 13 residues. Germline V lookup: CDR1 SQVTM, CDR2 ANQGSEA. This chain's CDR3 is CSFSGGAVDTQYF. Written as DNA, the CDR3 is TGCAGCTTTAGCGGGGGGGCCGTAGATACGCAGTATTTT.

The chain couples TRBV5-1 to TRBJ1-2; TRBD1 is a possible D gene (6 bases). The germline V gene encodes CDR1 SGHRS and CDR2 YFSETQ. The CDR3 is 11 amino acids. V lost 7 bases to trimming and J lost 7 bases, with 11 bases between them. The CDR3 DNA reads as TGCGCCAGCTCACAGGGAAGTGGCTACACCTTC. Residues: CASSQGSGYTF.

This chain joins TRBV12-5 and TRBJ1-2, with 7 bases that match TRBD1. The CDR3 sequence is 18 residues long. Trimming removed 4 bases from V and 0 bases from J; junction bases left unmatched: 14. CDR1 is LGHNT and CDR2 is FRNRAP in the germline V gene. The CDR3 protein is CASGSPLDRASSNYGYTF. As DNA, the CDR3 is TGTGCTAGTGGTTCACCCCTTGACAGGGCCTCTTCTAACTATGGCTACACCTTC.

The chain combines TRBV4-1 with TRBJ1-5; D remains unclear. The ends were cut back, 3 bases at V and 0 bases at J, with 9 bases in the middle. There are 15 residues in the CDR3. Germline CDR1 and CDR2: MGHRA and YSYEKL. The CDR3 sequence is CASSQAPVSNQPQHF. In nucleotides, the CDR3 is TGCGCCAGCAGCCAGGCGCCTGTTAGCAATCAGCCCCAGCATTTT.

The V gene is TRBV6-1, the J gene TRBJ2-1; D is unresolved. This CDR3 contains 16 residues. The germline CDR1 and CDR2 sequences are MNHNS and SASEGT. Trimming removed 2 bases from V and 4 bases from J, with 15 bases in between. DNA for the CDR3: TGTGCCAGCAGTGAACGCTGGGGTAGTGGTTACAATGAGCAGTTCTTC. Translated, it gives CASSERWGSGYNEQFF.

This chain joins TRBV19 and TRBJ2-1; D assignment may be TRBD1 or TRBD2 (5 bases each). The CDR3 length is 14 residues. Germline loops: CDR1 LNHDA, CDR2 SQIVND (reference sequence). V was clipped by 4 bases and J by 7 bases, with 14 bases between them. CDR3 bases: TGTGCCAGTAGTACGGGGACGGACAAAAATGAGCAGTTCTTC. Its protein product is CASSTGTDKNEQFF. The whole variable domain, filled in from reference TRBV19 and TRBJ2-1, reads DGGITQSPKYLFRKEGQNVTLSCEQNLNHDAMYWYRQDPGQGLRLIYYSQIVNDFQKGDIAEGYSVSREKKESFPLTVTSAQKNPTAFYLCASSTGTDKNEQFFGPGTRLTVL.

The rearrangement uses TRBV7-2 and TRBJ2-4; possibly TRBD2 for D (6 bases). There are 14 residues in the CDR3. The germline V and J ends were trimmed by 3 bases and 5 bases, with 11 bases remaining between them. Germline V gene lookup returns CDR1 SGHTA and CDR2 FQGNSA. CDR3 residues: CASSLEWGENIQYF. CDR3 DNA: TGTGCCAGCAGCTTGGAGTGGGGGGAAAACATTCAGTACTTC.

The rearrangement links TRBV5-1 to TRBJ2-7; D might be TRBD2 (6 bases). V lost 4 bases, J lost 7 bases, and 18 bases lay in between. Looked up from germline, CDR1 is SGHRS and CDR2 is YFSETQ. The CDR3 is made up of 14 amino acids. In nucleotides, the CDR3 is TGCGCCAGCAGCACCGGACGGGGCAGCGGGGAGCAGTACTTC. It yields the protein CASSTGRGSGEQYF.

The DNA for the CDR3 is TGCGCCAGCAGCCAAGCCTACGGCGGGGGGGCAACAGATACGCAGTATTTT. It is translated as CASSQAYGGGATDTQYF. The V call is TRBV4-3, the J call TRBJ2-3; TRBD2 matches at 9 bases. The CDR3 sequence is 17 residues long. The trim removed 1 base at V and 3 bases at J, leaving 8 bases unmatched. Germline V gene data show CDR1 as LGHNA and CDR2 as YSLEER.

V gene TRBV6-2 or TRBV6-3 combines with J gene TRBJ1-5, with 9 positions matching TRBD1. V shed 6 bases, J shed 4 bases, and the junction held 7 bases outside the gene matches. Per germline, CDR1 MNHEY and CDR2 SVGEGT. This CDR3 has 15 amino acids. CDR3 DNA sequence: TGTGCCAGCAGCCTGGACAGGGGCAATAATCAGCCCCAGCATTTT. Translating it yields CASSLDRGNNQPQHF.

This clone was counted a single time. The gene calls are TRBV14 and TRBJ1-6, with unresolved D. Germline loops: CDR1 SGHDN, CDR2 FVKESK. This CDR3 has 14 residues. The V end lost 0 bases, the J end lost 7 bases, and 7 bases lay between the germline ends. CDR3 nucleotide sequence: TGTGCCAGCAGCCAAGAAACAGACAATTCACCCCTCCACTTT. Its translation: CASSQETDNSPLHF.

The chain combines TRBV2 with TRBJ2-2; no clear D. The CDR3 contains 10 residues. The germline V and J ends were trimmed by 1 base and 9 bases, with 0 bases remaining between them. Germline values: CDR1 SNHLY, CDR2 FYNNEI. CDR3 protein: CASSEGELFF. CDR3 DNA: TGTGCCAGCAGTGAAGGGGAGCTGTTTTTT.

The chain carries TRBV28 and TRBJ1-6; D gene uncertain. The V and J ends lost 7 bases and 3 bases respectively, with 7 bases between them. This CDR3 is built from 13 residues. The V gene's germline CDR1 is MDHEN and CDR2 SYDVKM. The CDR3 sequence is CASKGHYNSPLHF. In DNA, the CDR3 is TGTGCCAGCAAGGGCCACTATAATTCACCCCTCCACTTT.

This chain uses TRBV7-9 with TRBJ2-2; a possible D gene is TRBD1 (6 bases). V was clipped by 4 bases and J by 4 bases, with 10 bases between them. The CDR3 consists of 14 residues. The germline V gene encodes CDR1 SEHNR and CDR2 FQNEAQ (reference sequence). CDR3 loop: CASSSQGSTGELFF. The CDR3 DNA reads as TGTGCCAGCAGCTCCCAGGGGTCCACCGGGGAGCTGTTTTTT.

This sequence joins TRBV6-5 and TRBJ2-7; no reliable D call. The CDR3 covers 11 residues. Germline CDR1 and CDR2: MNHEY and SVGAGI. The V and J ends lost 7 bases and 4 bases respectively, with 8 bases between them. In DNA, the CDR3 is TGTGCCAGCATGCGGAGTTACGAGCAGTACTTC. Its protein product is CASMRSYEQYF.

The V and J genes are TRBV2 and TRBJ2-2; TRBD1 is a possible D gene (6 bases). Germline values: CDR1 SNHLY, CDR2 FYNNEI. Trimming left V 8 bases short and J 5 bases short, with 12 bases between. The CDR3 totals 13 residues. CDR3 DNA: TGTGCCAGCGCCGGACAGTCAACCGGGGAGCTGTTTTTT. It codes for CASAGQSTGELFF.

Here the CDR3 DNA reads TGTGCCAGCAGCTGGGTGGCAGAGCACTCTGGAAACACCATATATTTT. Its protein product is CASSWVAEHSGNTIYF. The rearrangement links TRBV5-5 to TRBJ1-3, with unresolved D. Germline loops: CDR1 SGHKS, CDR2 YYEKEE (reference sequence). Trimming took off 3 bases at V and 0 bases at J, with 13 bases between the two ends. The CDR3 extends over 16 amino acids.

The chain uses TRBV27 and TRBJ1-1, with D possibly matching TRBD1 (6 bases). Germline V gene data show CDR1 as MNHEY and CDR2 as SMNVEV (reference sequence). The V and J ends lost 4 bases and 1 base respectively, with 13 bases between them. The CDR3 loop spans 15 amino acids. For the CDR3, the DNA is TGTGCCAGCAGTTCCACACGGACAGCGAACACTGAAGCTTTCTTT. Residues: CASSSTRTANTEAFF.

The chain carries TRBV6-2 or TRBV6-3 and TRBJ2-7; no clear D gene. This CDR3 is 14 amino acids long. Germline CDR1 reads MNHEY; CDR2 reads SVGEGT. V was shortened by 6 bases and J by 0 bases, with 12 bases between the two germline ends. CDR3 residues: CASRYVGVSYEQYF. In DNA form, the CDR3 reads TGTGCCAGCAGATACGTTGGGGTCTCCTACGAGCAGTACTTC.

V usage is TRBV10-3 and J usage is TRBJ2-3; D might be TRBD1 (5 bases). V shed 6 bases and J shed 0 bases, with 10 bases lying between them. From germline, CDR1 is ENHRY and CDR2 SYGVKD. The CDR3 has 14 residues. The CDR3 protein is CAIRDDRSTDTQYF. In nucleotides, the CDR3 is TGTGCCATCAGAGACGACAGAAGCACAGATACGCAGTATTTT.

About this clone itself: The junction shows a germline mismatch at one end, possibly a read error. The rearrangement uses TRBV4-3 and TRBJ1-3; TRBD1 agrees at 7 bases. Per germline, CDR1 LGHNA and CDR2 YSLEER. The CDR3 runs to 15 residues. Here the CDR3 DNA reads TGCGCCAGCAGCCAAGATTCGTCAGGGGGAAACACCGTATATTTT. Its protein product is CASSQDSSGGNTVYF.

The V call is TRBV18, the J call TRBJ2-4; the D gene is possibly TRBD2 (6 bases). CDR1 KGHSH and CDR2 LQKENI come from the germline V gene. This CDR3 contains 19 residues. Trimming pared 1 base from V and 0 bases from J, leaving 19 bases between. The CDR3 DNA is TGTGCCAGCTCACCACTAATAATCAGCGGGCCACTAGCCAAAAACATTCAGTACTTC. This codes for CASSPLIISGPLAKNIQYF.

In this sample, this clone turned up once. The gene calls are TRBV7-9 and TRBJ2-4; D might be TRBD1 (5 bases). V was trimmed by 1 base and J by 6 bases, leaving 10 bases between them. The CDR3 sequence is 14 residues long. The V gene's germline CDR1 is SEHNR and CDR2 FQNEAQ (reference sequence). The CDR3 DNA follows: TGTGCCAGCAGCTTAGAGGGCAGGGCAAACATTCAGTACTTC. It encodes CASSLEGRANIQYF. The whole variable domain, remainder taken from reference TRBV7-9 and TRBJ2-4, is DTGVSQNPRHKITKRGQNVTFRCDPISEHNRLYWYRQTLGQGPEFLTYFQNEAQLEKSRLLSDRFSAERPKGSFSTLEIQRTEQGDSAMYLCASSLEGRANIQYFGAGTRLSVL.